Below, 30 T cell receptor beta chains from the same sample are listed, as sequenced in a study of response to subunit inactivated influenza vaccine. TCRdb reanalysed the RT-PCR reads using MiXCR and keeps one entry per CDR3 protein. This table holds fewer than 700,000 distinct CDR3 sequences, roughly 13% found once. This specimen consisted of PBMCs from blood, obtained about 6 weeks after vaccination. All receptors come from a man aged 50 to 59 who received an inactivated influenza vaccine.

The chain recombines TRBV7-2 with TRBJ1-5; D gene ambiguous. The germline V gene has CDR1 SGHTA and CDR2 FQGNSA. CDR3 length: 13 amino acids. Trimming took 5 bases from V and 7 from J, leaving 12 bases between them. The CDR3 DNA reads TGTGCCAGCAGCCCGGAGTTGGGGCAGCCCCAGCATTTT. This gives the protein CASSPELGQPQHF.

V and J are TRBV28 and TRBJ2-2; D tentatively reads TRBD1 or TRBD2 (5 bases each). CDR1 and CDR2 from the germline V gene are MDHEN and SYDVKM. Trimming stripped 4 bases from V and 6 bases from J, with 12 bases between. CDR3 length: 14 residues. This chain's CDR3 is CASSSPGAAGELFF. The DNA of the CDR3 is TGTGCCAGCAGTTCACCCGGGGCCGCCGGGGAGCTGTTTTTT.

The V gene is TRBV7-2, the J gene TRBJ2-1; the D is unclear. Deletions cut 1 base from V and 8 bases from J, with 9 bases between. The CDR3 consists of 13 residues. Per the germline V gene, CDR1 is SGHTA and CDR2 is FQGNSA. The CDR3 here is CASSLGRLDEQFF. The CDR3 bases are TGTGCCAGCAGCTTAGGCAGGTTGGATGAGCAGTTCTTC.

The V and J genes are TRBV5-1 and TRBJ2-1; 10 bases match TRBD2. Germline values: CDR1 SGHRS, CDR2 YFSETQ. The CDR3 covers 16 residues. After removal of 0 bases from V and 6 bases from J, the junction contained 6 bases not matched to a gene. CDR3 amino acids: CASSLAAAGGVNEQFF. For the CDR3, the DNA is TGCGCCAGCAGCTTGGCCGCAGCGGGAGGGGTCAATGAGCAGTTCTTC.

This clonotype has ten or more counts. The chain combines TRBV10-1 with TRBJ2-5; possible D gene TRBD2, 6 bases. The germline V gene encodes CDR1 WNHNN and CDR2 SYGVQD (reference sequence). Trimming took 2 bases from V and 4 from J, leaving 20 bases between them. CDR3 size: 17 residues. CDR3 DNA: TGCGCCAGCAGTGAGGGGGGGACCACCAGGCCAAGAGAGACCCAGTACTTC. Translation gives CASSEGGTTRPRETQYF.

This clonotype was counted between two and nine times. The chain has TRBV10-3 and TRBJ2-7; D gene uncertain. CDR3 size: 16 residues. Germline values: CDR1 ENHRY, CDR2 SYGVKD. The V gene lost 2 bases and the J gene lost 0 bases, with 14 bases spanning the gap. CDR3 coding DNA: TGTGCCATCAGTGAGGGGTCTGCCCCCGCCTCCTACGAGCAGTACTTC. Amino acid sequence: CAISEGSAPASYEQYF.

This sequence joins TRBV28 and TRBJ2-2, with D perhaps TRBD2 (5 bases). Trimming took 6 bases from V and 4 from J, leaving 9 bases between them. The CDR3 contains 13 residues. Germline values: CDR1 MDHEN, CDR2 SYDVKM. The CDR3 DNA is TGTGCCAGCAGGGTGGCGGGCACCGGGGAGCTGTTTTTT. Residues: CASRVAGTGELFF. The full variable domain, completed using reference TRBV28 and TRBJ2-2, is DVKVTQSSRYLVKRTGEKVFLECVQDMDHENMFWYRQDPGLGLRLIYFSYDVKMKEKGDIPEGYSVSREKKERFSLILESASTNQTSMYLCASRVAGTGELFFGEGSRLTVL.

The CDR3 bases are TGTGCCAGCAGTCCGCCGACAGGGGGCACGGATGAGCAGTTCTTC. Translation: CASSPPTGGTDEQFF. The chain employs TRBV12-3 or TRBV12-4 and TRBJ2-1; the match to TRBD1 covers 10 bases. V trimming: 5 bases; J trimming: 8 bases; junction bases outside the gene matches: 9. CDR3 size: 15 residues.

This clonotype showed up just a few times. V usage is TRBV5-5 and J usage is TRBJ2-7; no firm D call. The V gene's germline CDR1 is SGHKS and CDR2 YYEKEE (reference sequence). The CDR3 length is 12 residues. V lost 0 bases and J 7 bases, leaving 8 bases between the germline ends. This CDR3 reads CASSLEREEQYF. The CDR3 DNA is TGTGCCAGCAGCTTGGAAAGGGAAGAGCAGTACTTC.

V and J are TRBV20-1 and TRBJ2-2, with TRBD2 identical over 13 bases. The CDR3 has 17 amino acids. V shed 6 bases and J 4 bases; nucleotides not matched to a gene: 11. Germline lookup yields CDR1 DFQATT and CDR2 SNEGSKA (reference sequence). CDR3 DNA: TGCAGTGCAAGGACTAGCGGGAGTTCGGTGGTCACCGGGGAGCTGTTTTTT. Translating it yields CSARTSGSSVVTGELFF.

The chain's CDR3 is CATAPRTGLWETQYF. DNA for the CDR3: TGTGCCACGGCCCCCCGGACAGGGTTATGGGAGACCCAGTACTTC. This chain uses TRBV10-3 with TRBJ2-5; 8 nucleotides align to TRBD1. The CDR3 contains 15 residues. In germline, CDR1 is ENHRY, CDR2 SYGVKD. V lost 10 bases to trimming and J lost 5 bases; unmatched junction nucleotides: 15.

The chain links TRBV7-2 to TRBJ2-7, with D possibly matching TRBD2 (5 bases). This CDR3 comprises 15 residues. Trimming shortened V by 0 bases and J by 2 bases, and 11 bases separated the two germline ends. Germline V gene lookup returns CDR1 SGHTA and CDR2 FQGNSA. For the CDR3, the DNA is TGTGCCAGCAGCTTAGCGACGGGAAGCCCCTACGAGCAGTACTTC. Translating gives CASSLATGSPYEQYF.

The chain uses TRBV20-1 and TRBJ2-1, with 10 bases lining up with TRBD1. Per germline, CDR1 DFQATT and CDR2 SNEGSKA (reference sequence). The length of the CDR3 is 15 residues. V lost 2 bases to trimming and J lost 2 bases; unmatched junction nucleotides: 3. The CDR3 sequence: CSARPGQGTYNEQFF. CDR3 DNA: TGCAGTGCTAGACCGGGACAGGGGACCTACAATGAGCAGTTCTTC.

The table lists this clonotype with a few counts. The chain uses TRBV20-1 and TRBJ2-3; D is possibly TRBD2 (6 bases). The V and J ends lost 1 base and 2 bases respectively, with 16 bases between them. Germline CDR1 DFQATT, CDR2 SNEGSKA (reference sequence). There are 16 residues in the CDR3. This CDR3 is CSARGGRGAYTDTQYF. The CDR3 DNA reads TGCAGTGCTAGAGGAGGGCGCGGGGCCTACACAGATACGCAGTATTTT.

This rearrangement joins TRBV7-9 to TRBJ2-7; 7 bases fit TRBD2. Germline V CDR1 and CDR2: SEHNR, FQNEAQ (reference sequence). This CDR3 is built from 15 residues. The junction had 12 bases not matched to a gene; V was cut back by 7 bases and J by 3 bases. The CDR3 spells CASTPGERDIYEQYF. The DNA of the CDR3 is TGTGCCAGCACCCCCGGGGAGCGGGATATCTACGAGCAGTACTTC.

A few counts support this clonotype. This sequence joins TRBV29-1 and TRBJ2-2; D unresolved. CDR1 and CDR2 (germline): SQVTM, ANQGSEA. The V gene lost 6 bases and the J gene lost 1 base, with 3 bases spanning the gap. This CDR3 has 11 residues. The CDR3 spells CSVKNTGELFF. CDR3 nucleotides: TGCAGCGTCAAGAACACCGGGGAGCTGTTTTTT.

This clonotype was recorded a few times. This chain joins TRBV7-2 and TRBJ2-5; no definite D call. The CDR3 covers 11 residues. The V gene's germline CDR1 is SGHTA and CDR2 FQGNSA. The germline V and J ends were trimmed by 7 bases and 10 bases, with 13 bases remaining between them. The CDR3 sequence is CASTRDIGQYF. CDR3 sequence (DNA): TGTGCCAGCACCCGAGACATAGGCCAGTACTTC. The variable domain in full, completed from reference TRBV7-2 and TRBJ2-5, reads GAGVSQSPSNKVTEKGKDVELRCDPISGHTALYWYRQSLGQGLEFLIYFQGNSAPDKSGLPSDRFSAERTGGSVSTLTIQRTQQEDSAVYLCASTRDIGQYFGPGTRLLVL.

This clonotype was picked up a small number of times. V is TRBV20-1 and J is TRBJ2-5; D unclear. Germline V CDR1 and CDR2: DFQATT, SNEGSKA (reference sequence). This CDR3 contains 16 residues. The V end was cut by 0 bases, the J end by 5 bases, with 19 bases between. DNA of the CDR3: TGCAGTGCTAGAGATGGTGAATCAGCGACGTGGGAGACCCAGTACTTC. Protein: CSARDGESATWETQYF.

This clonotype has more than one count but fewer than ten. This sequence joins TRBV7-2 and TRBJ1-2; tentatively, D is TRBD1 (5 bases). V was trimmed by 5 bases and J by 2 bases, leaving 9 bases between them. Germline V CDR1 and CDR2: SGHTA, FQGNSA. The CDR3 totals 13 residues. The CDR3 spells CASSVTANYGYTF. The CDR3 DNA reads TGTGCCAGCAGCGTGACAGCGAACTATGGCTACACCTTC.

A few counts support this clonotype. The chain has TRBV12-3 or TRBV12-4 and TRBJ2-2; TRBD1 aligns across 10 bases. V lost 3 bases and J lost 8; bases outside the gene matches: 6. CDR3 length equals 15 residues. CDR3 region: CASSLRTGGLGELFF. For the CDR3, the DNA is TGTGCCAGCAGTTTGAGGACAGGGGGGTTAGGGGAGCTGTTTTTT.

There are many counts of this clonotype. V usage is TRBV10-3 and J usage is TRBJ2-2; D possibly corresponds to TRBD1 (6 bases). The CDR3 is made up of 15 amino acids. V was clipped by 9 bases and J by 7 bases, with 21 bases between them. From germline, CDR1 is ENHRY and CDR2 SYGVKD. CDR3 sequence reads: CAMTPGQVVGGELFF. CDR3 sequence (DNA): TGTGCCATGACTCCGGGACAAGTAGTTGGCGGGGAGCTGTTTTTT.

This clonotype was detected ten times or more. The chain links TRBV5-6 to TRBJ2-1; 12 nucleotides match TRBD2. J lost 6 bases, V lost 2 bases, and 3 bases had no gene match. The CDR3 extends over 15 amino acids. Germline V gives CDR1 SGHDT, CDR2 YYEEEE. The CDR3 DNA follows: TGTGCCAGCAGCTTTCTAGCGGGGGGGTCCAATGAGCAGTTCTTC. Translating gives CASSFLAGGSNEQFF.

In this sample, this clonotype turned up a few times. The V gene is TRBV2, the J gene TRBJ2-4, with 7 bases lining up with TRBD2. The CDR3 runs 14 residues. Germline lookup yields CDR1 SNHLY and CDR2 FYNNEI. With 1 base clipped from V and 9 bases from J, the junction kept 6 bases outside the gene matches. The CDR3 sequence: CASSEVGQRGIQYF. CDR3 nucleotide sequence: TGTGCCAGCAGTGAAGTGGGCCAGCGGGGCATTCAGTACTTC.

This clonotype was seen only a few times. The J gene is TRBJ2-3, the V gene TRBV10-3, with 7 bases lining up with TRBD2. Germline CDR1 ENHRY, CDR2 SYGVKD. The CDR3 has 13 residues. V trimming: 7 bases; J trimming: 3 bases; junction bases outside the gene matches: 4. This CDR3 reads CAITMGGTDTQYF. For the CDR3, the DNA is TGTGCCATCACGATGGGGGGGACAGATACGCAGTATTTT.

There are many counts of this clonotype. The V and J genes are TRBV7-9 and TRBJ1-4, with 7 bases matching TRBD1. V trimming: 5 bases; J trimming: 8 bases; junction bases outside the gene matches: 2. The CDR3 contains 12 residues. Germline CDR1 is SEHNR and CDR2 is FQNEAQ (reference sequence). The CDR3 loop reads CASSRQGEKLFF. As DNA, the CDR3 is TGTGCCAGCAGCAGACAGGGAGAAAAACTGTTTTTT.

The V call is TRBV11-2, the J call TRBJ2-2; D is uncertain. The V end was cut by 1 base, the J end by 6 bases, with 15 bases between. Germline loops: CDR1 SGHAT, CDR2 FQNNGV. The CDR3 is 16 amino acids. DNA for the CDR3: TGTGCCAGCAGCTTAGTAATGGCACCCCAACCCGGGGAGCTGTTTTTT. Protein product: CASSLVMAPQPGELFF.

This clonotype was counted between two and nine times. The genes are TRBV6-2 or TRBV6-3 and TRBJ1-5; maybe TRBD1 (5 bases). The CDR3 contains 13 residues. V lost 7 bases, J lost 4 bases, and 11 bases lay in between. Germline V gene lookup returns CDR1 MNHEY and CDR2 SVGEGT. The CDR3, as DNA: TGTGCCAGCACCAGGGCGCGGAATCAGCCCCAGCATTTT. Translation gives CASTRARNQPQHF.

This clonotype was picked up a small number of times. The genes are TRBV3-1 and TRBJ2-7, with 8 bases matching TRBD1. CDR3 size: 13 residues. Germline V gene lookup returns CDR1 LGHDT and CDR2 YNNKEL (reference sequence). The V and J ends lost 4 bases and 7 bases, in that order; junction bases with no gene match: 6. The CDR3 loop is CASSLGTGWEQYF. Written as DNA, the CDR3 is TGTGCCAGCAGCCTAGGGACAGGATGGGAGCAGTACTTC.

Here the CDR3 reads CASSSAGQTPYEQYF. The CDR3 DNA follows: TGTGCCAGCAGTTCAGCGGGACAGACGCCCTACGAGCAGTACTTC. The chain combines TRBV28 with TRBJ2-7; D is tentatively TRBD1 or TRBD2 (7 bases each). In germline, CDR1 is MDHEN, CDR2 SYDVKM. This CDR3 has 15 amino acids. Trimming took off 4 bases at V and 2 bases at J, with 15 bases between the two ends.

This clonotype showed up many times. At one of its ends the junction is not consistent with the germline gene, which may arise from a read error. The chain has TRBV12-3 or TRBV12-4 and TRBJ1-1, with D perhaps TRBD1 (6 bases). The CDR3 runs to 14 residues. The CDR3 region is CASSFRGMNTEAFF. The DNA for the CDR3 is TGCGCCAGCAGCTTCAGGGGCATGAACACTGAAGCTTTCTTT.